The text below deals with one T cell receptor (beta chain). CDR1 is MNHEY and CDR2 is SVGAGI in the germline V gene. The V gene end was trimmed by 6 bases and the J gene end by 4 bases; junction bases not matched to a gene: 3. The CDR3 totals 13 residues. Original analysis: Using reference gene primer amplification, nucleated cell counts were estimated. Sequencing used immunoSEQ multiplex PCR; TCRdb keeps in-frame clones, though not all of them. The V and J calls and clone size are taken from that table; D and trimming were inferred from the DNA. The sample lists approximately 110,000 clones; 80% were seen once. The sample is drawn from a study of blood T cell repertoires in COVID-19. Study context: Researchers got acute and convalescent COVID-19 samples from the United States, Italy and Spain. Sources were T cells, B-cell-depleted T cells, or PBMCs; the material itself was cDNA or gDNA.

This chain connects TRBV6-5 to TRBJ1-5; 7 bases map to TRBD1. The receptor's source is a human donor in a cohort sampled during active or convalescent COVID-19. The specimen was peripheral blood. Here the CDR3 DNA reads TGTGCCAGCAGGCAACAGGGGAATCAGCCCCAGCATTTT. Amino acids: CASRQQGNQPQHF.